Detailed here is one T cell receptor beta chain. Its antigen has not been determined. The input lacks base qualities; no much larger clone sits a single base away. The CDR3 holds 15 amino acids from the cysteine to the phenylalanine. Here the CDR3 DNA is all that survives: 45 bases in frame from base 1. CDR1 MNHNS and CDR2 SASEGT are derived from the germline V gene. Here V drops 6 bases and J drops 1 base, and the junction holds 6 bases not matched to any gene. These data originate in a study of T cells in Graves' hyperthyroidism and ophthalmopathy (dated by TCRdb to the late 2010s). Concerning the study at large: Peripheral blood was collected at initial diagnosis, before any treatment. A discovery cohort of around 100 patients, roughly 43 with Graves' ophthalmopathy and over 55 with stable Graves' hyperthyroidism, was used to find distinguishing TCR V-J signatures. Prospective prediction of ophthalmopathy was tested in an independent validation cohort consisting of fewer than 20 hyperthyroidism patients and approximately 16 patients who later progressed to ophthalmopathy. For training and testing, the roughly 93 patients in the discovery cohort were randomly divided in a 7:3 ratio. The study also compared thyroid tissue and blood T-cell repertoires from 5 to 7 Graves' hyperthyroidism patients. Once sampling was done, hyperthyroidism patients were given methimazole at a starting dose of 30 mg daily, whereas ophthalmopathy patients were given high-dose intravenous methylprednisolone. The paper reports TCR Vbeta CDR3 sequencing of over 120 peripheral blood samples: 40 or so ophthalmopathy, around 80 hyperthyroidism and approximately 17 progressor patients.

Ophthalmopathy patients had moderately to severely active disease, Clinical Activity Score of at least 3, NOSPECS grade of at least 4, and duration under 3 months. The study excluded patients with uncontrolled infections, other autoimmune diseases, pregnancy or lactation. Diagnoses were established on the basis of clinical symptoms, serum thyroxine and TRAb, thyroid ultrasound, and orbital computed tomography. PBMCs were isolated from 8 to 10 ml of fresh peripheral blood by Ficoll-Paque density gradient centrifugation. Total RNA was extracted using Trizol reagent, and RNA quality was assessed on an Agilent 2100 Bioanalyzer. Results the study describes overall, beyond this receptor: Most expanded thyroid clonotypes (frequency above 0.001) were also detected in blood, a finding suggesting that blood repertoires may reflect thyroid immune responses. A model built on a 13 V-J signature distinguished ophthalmopathy from stable hyperthyroidism, reaching around 87% sensitivity and approximately 83% specificity in cross-validation and 80%/75% in testing. In validation, the model predicted progression to ophthalmopathy with around 71% sensitivity and around 72% specificity, a median of 6.5 months before onset. No statistical method was used to fix the sample size in advance, and group allocation was not hidden from the investigators.

TCR beta CDR3 regions were amplified from RNA transcripts. The TCR CDR3 was subjected to a first round of RT-PCR using the HTBI primer set and the Qiagen OneStep RT-PCR kit. The libraries were constructed in a second round of multiplex PCR and then size-selected and purified. The libraries were sequenced on an Illumina HiSeq2000 using paired-end 100 bp reads. The paper's processing steps were these. SOAPnuke was used to process the raw data, throwing out any read that contained adapters or uncalled bases, had a mean Phred below 15, or lacked an exact constant-primer or identifier match. COPE v1.2.5 was used to merge the high-quality paired reads, and each unique nucleotide sequence was defined as a clonotype. MiTCR v1.1 was used to align the clonotypes against IMGT TRBV, TRBD and TRBJ reference segments. Only V-J combinations with frequency above 0.0001, covering 99.2% of repertoires, were analysed. The TCS score was defined as F50 (clonal expansion) divided by E x V (chaos), with BLOSUM62-based TCRdist calculated between CDR3 peptides within each V-J. Welch's t-statistics and random forest reduced 500 to 650 V-J features to roughly 13, which were used in a naive Bayes classifier (R e1071). Using fastp trimming at Q25 and MiXCR clonotype assembly, TCRdb reanalyzed the public sequencing data and kept in-frame beta chains. Here each entry gathers all rows of one CDR3 protein and keeps the most common genes and DNA. The V and J calls and clone size come from TCRdb's table, not from the authors' own analysis. In this sample the table shows 450,000 to 550,000 distinct CDR3 sequences, roughly a quarter of which occur a single time. The ten largest clones take up roughly 10% of the sample.

The receptor chain draws on TRBV6-1 and TRBJ1-2; 9 central bases correspond to TRBD1. The sequenced sample was blood. This TCR was sampled from a woman in her twenties or thirties with Graves' ophthalmopathy. The nucleotide sequence reads as follows: TGTGCCAGCAGGCCGGACAGGGGAGTTAACTATGGCTACACCTTC. It codes for CASRPDRGVNYGYTF.